Reported below is one T cell receptor beta chain. Its specific antigen is unknown. It has no much larger one-base neighbor in the sample; base qualities were not kept. In the prospective study, participants were about 18 to 100 years old, resided in around 25 geographic areas of the United States, and were enrolled through a virtual design. To assign participants to cohorts, the prospective study relied on clinical history that participants themselves reported in a screening survey and a study questionnaire. Recovered participants in ImmuneRACE Cohort 3 were defined as having two consecutive negative NP/OP PCR tests, clearance from a healthcare professional, or resolution of symptoms. Each participant in the prospective study had whole blood, serum and a nasopharyngeal or oropharyngeal swab collected by mobile phlebotomists. Over an approximately 2-month period, participants in the prospective study had the option of providing additional blood draws and questionnaires. Prospective study blood samples were shipped either frozen or at room temperature before DNA extraction.

The immunoSEQ Assay, a bias-controlled multiplex PCR, was used to amplify TCRbeta CDR3 regions from genomic DNA. As for the original processing: Nucleated cell counts per sample were estimated from amplification of reference gene primers within the assay. To quantify the absolute abundance of each unique TCRbeta CDR3 rearrangement, sequence reads were collapsed and filtered. For each sample, productive Simpson clonality was calculated as the square root of Simpson's diversity index across productive rearrangements. Sourced from immuneACCESS, this table was stored by TCRdb with only in-frame sequences that have V and J called. A share of the clones is absent; for the studies checked, an unresolved V gene accounts for under half, and the remainder has no known explanation. D and trimming were read from the DNA, whereas the V and J calls and clone size are those reported in that table. The sample table records a few hundred thousand clones; roughly four fifths of these occur just once. In total, the top ten clones hold about 4.9% of the sample.

From the cysteine up to the phenylalanine, the CDR3 has a length of 14 residues. The CDR3 DNA has 42 bases and is translated from base 1. V lost 1 base and J lost 4 bases; the stretch between them is 10 bases long. Reading the germline V gene gives CDR1 SGHAT and CDR2 FQNNGV. The sample comes from a study of blood T cell repertoires in COVID-19 (dated by TCRdb to about 2020). Background for the entire study: Samples from collaborators originated in the United States, Italy and Spain and spanned both the acute and convalescent phases of COVID-19. The material from the prospective study consisted of cDNA or gDNA derived from T cells, B-cell-depleted T cells, or PBMCs. Deeply sampled blood TCRbeta repertoires from subjects exposed to, actively infected with, or recovered from COVID-19 were included in the dataset. A freely available public database, intended as a resource for researchers studying the immune response to SARS-CoV-2, is where the repertoires were released. The samples were drawn from two sources: the first 160 participants of the ongoing ImmuneRACE study, and 1,254 subjects contributed by 6 global collaborators. A de-identified subject ID, COVID-19 status, age in years and sex were almost always included in the sample metadata. Where HLA class I and class II types were available, the types were taken from metadata supplied by the sample provider, not from assay-based typing. On the study overall, not on this receptor specifically: The amount of clinical and demographic metadata varied by source and participant and was provided uncurated.

Recombination linked TRBV11-2 to TRBJ1-2, with the D gene call left open. The sequence was collected from a woman in her forties or fifties who had recovered from COVID-19. Sequenced: PBMCs or T cells enriched from blood (not recorded which). The CDR3 reads CASSLAGSAYGYTF. Here is the DNA: TGTGCCAGCAGCTTAGCGGGGTCTGCCTATGGCTACACCTTC.